This T cell receptor (beta chain) comes out of a study of T cell responses to AZD1222 COVID-19 vaccine. A word on this clone: Its antigen is currently unknown.

Broader study findings: Epitopes outside B.1.351 and B.1.1.7 mutated regions reportedly drew nearly half of spike TCRs. The sample set comprised mostly white British donors with more females, and clonal diversity was possibly underestimated.

Libraries were prepared by immunoSEQ multiplex PCR; TCRdb keeps only in-frame clonotypes and omits some of them. The sample yields over 130,000 clones, about nine tenths seen once. Sequenced material: peripheral blood, taken on day 0 of AZD1222 vaccination. This sequence originates from an adult in good health.

The CDR3 is CASSYSGLQETQYF. The CDR3 DNA sequence: TGTGCCAGCAGTTACTCGGGACTACAAGAGACCCAGTACTTC. J is TRBJ2-5 and V is TRBV6-2 or TRBV6-3; 7 nucleotides match TRBD2. CDR1 MNHEY and CDR2 SVGEGT come from the germline V gene. V shed 0 bases and J 2 bases; nucleotides not matched to a gene: 0. The CDR3 is 14 amino acids.